This T cell receptor (beta chain) was identified in a study of T cell repertoires in cytomegalovirus infection. Study-wide background: It can be stated that public TCR beta signatures indicated CMV infection as well as a matching HLA type.

One entry per CDR3 protein results from TCRdb running MiXCR on the reads. The repertoire holds about 300,000 distinct CDR3 sequences, with roughly a tenth as singletons. Deletions cut 3 bases from V and 0 bases from J, with 15 bases between. Germline-derived CDR1 and CDR2 are DFQATT and SNEGSKA (reference sequence). The CDR3 contains 16 residues. Broader study findings: Cumulative frequency of public TCR beta families picked out carriers of CMV plus the relevant HLA. What dominated the ex vivo response were HLA-C-restricted CMV-specific TCR beta clonotypes.

A word on this clonotype: Its matching antigen is unknown.

The receptor comes from a human donor in good health (CMV status not recorded). Some clones in this sample may be carry-over from other donors' samples. This chain connects TRBV20-1 to TRBJ1-5; D is perhaps TRBD1 (5 bases). Sequenced material: PBMCs. CDR3 coding DNA: TGCAGTGCTAGGGGGACGTTTTCCGATAGCAATCAGCCCCAGCATTTT. This translates into CSARGTFSDSNQPQHF.